This TCR beta chain was observed in a study of T cells in Graves' hyperthyroidism and ophthalmopathy. Regions amplified from RNA transcripts were the TCR beta CDR3 regions. With the HTBI primer set, the TCR CDR3 went through a first round of RT-PCR. TCRdb reprocessed the multiplex PCR reads with MiXCR, giving one entry per CDR3 protein. This table holds roughly 640,000 distinct CDR3 sequences, around 15% found once. V shed 8 bases and J shed 4 bases, with 19 bases lying between them. The CDR3 runs to 15 residues. This clonotype was detected ten times or more. Sequenced material: blood. The J gene is TRBJ2-3, the V gene TRBV12-3 or TRBV12-4; D may correspond to TRBD1 or TRBD2 (5 bases each). This TCR was recovered from a woman in her thirties or forties with Graves' ophthalmopathy. Here the CDR3 DNA reads TGTGCCAGCGGATCCGGGACCAGCGTCCCAGATACGCAGTATTTT. Translating gives CASGSGTSVPDTQYF.